Listed here are 5 T cell receptor beta chains from one sample, sequenced in a study of blood T cell repertoires in COVID-19 (dated by TCRdb to 2018 to 2020). Receptors were amplified or captured by the immunoSEQ multiplex PCR assay. Drawn from immuneACCESS, this table holds only the in-frame rearrangements with V and J called that TCRdb kept. Clones are partly lost; checked studies trace under half to an unresolved V gene and leave the rest unexplained. Counted in this sample were about 250,000 clones; 80% to 95% of them appeared once. The ten largest account for around 0.83% of the sample. Sequencing input: peripheral blood. Receptors were obtained from a man younger than 40 with COVID-19, enrolled during active disease.

This rearrangement joins TRBV9 to TRBJ1-1; tentatively, D is TRBD1 (5 bases). Germline loops: CDR1 SGDLS, CDR2 YYNGEE. Trimming cost V 3 bases and J 5 bases, with 17 bases left between them. This CDR3 region has 15 residues. The CDR3 nucleotides read TGTGCCAGCAGCGCTGGTGGCAGGGCGAGTACTGAAGCTTTCTTT. It codes for CASSAGGRASTEAFF.

The V call is TRBV7-2, the J call TRBJ1-1, with D unresolved. The CDR3 is made up of 16 amino acids. Trimming took off 3 bases at V and 1 base at J, with 15 bases between the two ends. The germline CDR1 and CDR2 sequences are SGHTA and FQGNSA. The DNA for the CDR3 is TGTGCCAGCAGCTTTGAAGGAGGGCGGAAGAACACTGAAGCTTTCTTT. Translation gives CASSFEGGRKNTEAFF.

J is TRBJ1-6 and V is TRBV2; D call uncertain. The V end was cut by 6 bases, the J end by 0 bases, with 15 bases between. The germline V gene has CDR1 SNHLY and CDR2 FYNNEI. The CDR3 spans 17 residues. The CDR3 region has the DNA TGTGCCAGCAGGGGTTCAGCGGTCAGCTCCTATAATTCACCCCTCCACTTT. The encoded protein is CASRGSAVSSYNSPLHF. Full variable domain (missing parts from reference TRBV2 and TRBJ1-6): EPEVTQTPSHQVTQMGQEVILRCVPISNHLYFYWYRQILGQKVEFLVSFYNNEISEKSEIFDDQFSVERPDGSNFTLKIRSTKLEDSAMYFCASRGSAVSSYNSPLHFGNGTRLTVT.

This rearrangement joins TRBV30 to TRBJ1-1; D is uncertain. This CDR3 has 13 amino acids. Trimming removed 1 base from V and 10 bases from J, with 16 bases in between. CDR1 and CDR2 from the germline V gene are GTSNPN and SVGIG (reference sequence). The CDR3 is CAWSAPHFEGAFF. The CDR3 region has the DNA TGTGCCTGGAGTGCCCCTCATTTTGAGGGAGCTTTCTTT.

The rearrangement uses TRBV4-1 and TRBJ2-1, with D possibly TRBD1 on 5 matching bases. Germline V gives CDR1 MGHRA, CDR2 YSYEKL. V was cut by 2 bases and J by 2 bases, with 10 bases left in between. The CDR3 has 15 residues. This CDR3 reads CASSQQGIPYNEQFF. CDR3 nucleotide sequence: TGCGCCAGCAGCCAACAGGGTATCCCCTACAATGAGCAGTTCTTC.